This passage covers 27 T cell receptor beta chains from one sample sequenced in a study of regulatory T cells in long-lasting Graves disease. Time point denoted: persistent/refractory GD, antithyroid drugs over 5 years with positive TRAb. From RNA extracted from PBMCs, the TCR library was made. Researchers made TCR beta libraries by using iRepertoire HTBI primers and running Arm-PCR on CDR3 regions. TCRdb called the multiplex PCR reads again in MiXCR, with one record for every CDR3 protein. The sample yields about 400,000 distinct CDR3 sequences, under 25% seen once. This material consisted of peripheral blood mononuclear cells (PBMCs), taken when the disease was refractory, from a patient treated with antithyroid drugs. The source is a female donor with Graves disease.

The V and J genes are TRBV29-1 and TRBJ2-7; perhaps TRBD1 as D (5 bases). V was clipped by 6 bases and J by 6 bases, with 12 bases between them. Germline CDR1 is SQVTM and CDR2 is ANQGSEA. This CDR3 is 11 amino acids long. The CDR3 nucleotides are TGCAGCGTCATGACCCAGGGCGAGCAGTACTTC. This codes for CSVMTQGEQYF.

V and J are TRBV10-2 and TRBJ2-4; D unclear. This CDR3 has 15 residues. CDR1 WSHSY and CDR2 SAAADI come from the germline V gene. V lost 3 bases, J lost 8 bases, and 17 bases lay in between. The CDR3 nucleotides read TGCGCCAGCAGTGATCGACTTGTTTTCGCGTACATTCAGTACTTC. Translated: CASSDRLVFAYIQYF.

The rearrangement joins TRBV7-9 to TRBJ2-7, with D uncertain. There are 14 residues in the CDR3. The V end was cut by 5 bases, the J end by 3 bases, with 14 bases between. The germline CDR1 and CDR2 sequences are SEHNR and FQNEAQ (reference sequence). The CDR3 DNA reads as TGTGCCAGCAGCGTTGAAGCAAAAGACTACGAGCAGTACTTC. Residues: CASSVEAKDYEQYF.

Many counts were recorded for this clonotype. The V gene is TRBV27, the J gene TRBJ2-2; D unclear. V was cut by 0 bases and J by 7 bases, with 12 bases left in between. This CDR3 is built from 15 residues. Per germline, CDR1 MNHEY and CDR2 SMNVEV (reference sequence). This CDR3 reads CASSLSLFGVGELFF. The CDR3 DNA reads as TGTGCCAGCAGTTTATCGCTTTTTGGTGTCGGGGAGCTGTTTTTT.

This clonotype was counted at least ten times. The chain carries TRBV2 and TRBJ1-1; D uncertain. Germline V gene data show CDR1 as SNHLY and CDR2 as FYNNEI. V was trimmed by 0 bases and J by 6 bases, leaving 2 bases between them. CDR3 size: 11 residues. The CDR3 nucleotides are TGTGCCAGCAGTGAAGCGCCTGAAGCTTTCTTT. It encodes CASSEAPEAFF.

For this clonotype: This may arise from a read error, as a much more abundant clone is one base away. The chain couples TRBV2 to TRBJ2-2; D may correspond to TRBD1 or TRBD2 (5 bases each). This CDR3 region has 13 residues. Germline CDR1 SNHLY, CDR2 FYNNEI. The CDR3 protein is CASSGDSTGEPFF. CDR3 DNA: TGTGCCAGCAGTGGAGACAGCACCGGGGAGCCGTTTTTT.

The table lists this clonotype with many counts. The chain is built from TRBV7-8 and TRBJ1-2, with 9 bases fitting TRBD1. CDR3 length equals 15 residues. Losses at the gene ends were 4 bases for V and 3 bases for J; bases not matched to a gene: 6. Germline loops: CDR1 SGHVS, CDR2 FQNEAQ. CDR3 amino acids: CASSSTGGADYGYTF. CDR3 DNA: TGTGCCAGCAGCTCCACAGGGGGCGCTGACTATGGCTACACCTTC.

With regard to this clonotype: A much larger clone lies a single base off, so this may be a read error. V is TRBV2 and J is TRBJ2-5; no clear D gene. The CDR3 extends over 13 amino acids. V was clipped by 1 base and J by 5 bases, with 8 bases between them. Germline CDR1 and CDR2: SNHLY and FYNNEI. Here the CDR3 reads CASSEGQDETQYF. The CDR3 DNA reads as TGTGCCAGCAGTGAAGGTCAGGACGAGACCCAGTACTTC.

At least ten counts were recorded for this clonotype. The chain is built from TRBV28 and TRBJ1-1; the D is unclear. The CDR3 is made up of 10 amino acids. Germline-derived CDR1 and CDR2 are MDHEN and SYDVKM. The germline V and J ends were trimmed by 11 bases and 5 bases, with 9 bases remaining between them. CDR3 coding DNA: TGTGCCGCGAGGTCTACTGAAGCTTTCTTT. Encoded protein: CAARSTEAFF.

The CDR3 DNA reads TGTGCCAGCAGTTTACTCGGGCCGAATGAGCAGTTCTTC. It yields the protein CASSLLGPNEQFF. This sequence joins TRBV28 and TRBJ2-1; D is uncertain. The CDR3 totals 13 residues. The germline V gene has CDR1 MDHEN and CDR2 SYDVKM. V lost 2 bases to trimming and J lost 7 bases, with 9 bases between them.

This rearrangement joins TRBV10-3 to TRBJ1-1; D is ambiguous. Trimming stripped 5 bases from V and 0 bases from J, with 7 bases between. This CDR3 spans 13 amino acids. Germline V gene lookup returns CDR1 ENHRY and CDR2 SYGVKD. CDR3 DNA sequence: TGTGCCATCAGTCTCGAAATGAACACTGAAGCTTTCTTT. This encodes CAISLEMNTEAFF.

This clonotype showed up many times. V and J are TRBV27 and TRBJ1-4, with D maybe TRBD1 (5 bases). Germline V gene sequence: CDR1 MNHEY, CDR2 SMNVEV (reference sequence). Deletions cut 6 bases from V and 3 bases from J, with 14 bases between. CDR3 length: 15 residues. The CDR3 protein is CASREGTAPNEKLFF. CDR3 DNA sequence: TGTGCCAGCAGGGAGGGGACGGCACCTAATGAAAAACTGTTTTTT.

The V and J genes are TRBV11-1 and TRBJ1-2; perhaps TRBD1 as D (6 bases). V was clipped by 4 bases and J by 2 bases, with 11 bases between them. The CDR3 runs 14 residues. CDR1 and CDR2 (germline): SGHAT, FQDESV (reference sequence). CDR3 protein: CASSSPTGNYGYTF. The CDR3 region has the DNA TGTGCCAGCAGCTCCCCTACAGGGAACTATGGCTACACCTTC.

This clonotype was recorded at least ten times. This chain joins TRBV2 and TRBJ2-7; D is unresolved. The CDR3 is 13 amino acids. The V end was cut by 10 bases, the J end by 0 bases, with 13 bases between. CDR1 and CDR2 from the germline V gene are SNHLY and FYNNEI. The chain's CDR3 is CAIQPEVSYEQYF. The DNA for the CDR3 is TGTGCCATCCAGCCAGAGGTCTCCTACGAGCAGTACTTC. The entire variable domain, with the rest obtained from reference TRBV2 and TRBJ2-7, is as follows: EPEVTQTPSHQVTQMGQEVILRCVPISNHLYFYWYRQILGQKVEFLVSFYNNEISEKSEIFDDQFSVERPDGSNFTLKIRSTKLEDSAMYFCAIQPEVSYEQYFGPGTRLTVT.

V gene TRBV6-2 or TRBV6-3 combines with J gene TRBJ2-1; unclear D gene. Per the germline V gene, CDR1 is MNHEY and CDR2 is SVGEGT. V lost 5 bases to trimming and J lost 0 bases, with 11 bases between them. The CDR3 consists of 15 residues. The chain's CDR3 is CASSVRLSSYNEQFF. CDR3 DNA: TGTGCCAGCAGTGTAAGGCTAAGCTCCTACAATGAGCAGTTCTTC.

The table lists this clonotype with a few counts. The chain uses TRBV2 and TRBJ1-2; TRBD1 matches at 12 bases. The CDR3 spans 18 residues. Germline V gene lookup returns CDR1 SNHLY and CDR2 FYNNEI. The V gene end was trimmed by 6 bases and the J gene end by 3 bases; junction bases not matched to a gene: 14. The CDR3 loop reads CASRRTGTGGVQDYGYTF. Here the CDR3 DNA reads TGTGCCAGCAGGCGTACCGGGACAGGGGGCGTTCAGGACTATGGCTACACCTTC.

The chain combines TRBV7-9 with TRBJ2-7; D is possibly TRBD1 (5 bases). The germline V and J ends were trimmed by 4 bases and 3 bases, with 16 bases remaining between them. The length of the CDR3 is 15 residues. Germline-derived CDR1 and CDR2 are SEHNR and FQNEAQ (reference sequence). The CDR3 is CASSSDEDRDYEQYF. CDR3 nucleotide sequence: TGTGCCAGCAGCTCCGACGAAGACAGAGACTACGAGCAGTACTTC.

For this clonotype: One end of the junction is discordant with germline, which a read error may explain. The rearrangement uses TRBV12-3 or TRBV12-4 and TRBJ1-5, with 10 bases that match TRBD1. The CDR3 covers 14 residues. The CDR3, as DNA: TGTGTCAGCAGGACAGGGGGTGGCAATCAGCCCCAGCATTTT. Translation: CVSRTGGGNQPQHF.

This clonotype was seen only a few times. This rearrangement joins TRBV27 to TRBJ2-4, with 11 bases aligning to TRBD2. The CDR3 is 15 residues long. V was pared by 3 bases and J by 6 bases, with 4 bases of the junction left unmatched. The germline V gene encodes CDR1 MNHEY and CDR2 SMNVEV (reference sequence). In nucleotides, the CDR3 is TGTGCCAGCAGTTTCCTAGCGGGAGGCCGAAACATTCAGTACTTC. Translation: CASSFLAGGRNIQYF.

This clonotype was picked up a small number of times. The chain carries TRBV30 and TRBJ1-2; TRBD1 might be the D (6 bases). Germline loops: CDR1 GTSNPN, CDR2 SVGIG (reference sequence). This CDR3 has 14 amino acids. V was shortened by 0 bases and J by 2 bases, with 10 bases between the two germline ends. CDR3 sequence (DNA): TGTGCCTGGAGTGTCCGGACAGCAAACTATGGCTACACCTTC. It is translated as CAWSVRTANYGYTF.

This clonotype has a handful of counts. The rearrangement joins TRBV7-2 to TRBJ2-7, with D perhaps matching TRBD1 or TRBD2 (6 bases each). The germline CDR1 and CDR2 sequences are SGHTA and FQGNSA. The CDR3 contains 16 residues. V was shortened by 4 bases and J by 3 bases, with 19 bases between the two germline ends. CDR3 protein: CASSSQGLGSFYEQYF. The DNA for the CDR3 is TGTGCCAGCAGCTCGCAGGGGCTCGGGAGTTTCTACGAGCAGTACTTC.

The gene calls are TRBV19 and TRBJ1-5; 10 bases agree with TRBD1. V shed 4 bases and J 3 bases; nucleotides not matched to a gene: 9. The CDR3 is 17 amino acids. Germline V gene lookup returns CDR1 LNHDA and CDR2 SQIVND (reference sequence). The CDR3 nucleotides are TGTGCCAGTAGTACAGGACAGGGGGAGGTTATCAATCAGCCCCAGCATTTT. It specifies CASSTGQGEVINQPQHF.

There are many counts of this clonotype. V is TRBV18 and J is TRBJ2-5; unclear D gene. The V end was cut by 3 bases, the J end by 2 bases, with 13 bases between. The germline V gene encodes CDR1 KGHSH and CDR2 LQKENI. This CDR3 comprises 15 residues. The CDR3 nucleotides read TGTGCCAGCTCACCGATCCGGGCAGTTCAAGAGACCCAGTACTTC. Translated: CASSPIRAVQETQYF.

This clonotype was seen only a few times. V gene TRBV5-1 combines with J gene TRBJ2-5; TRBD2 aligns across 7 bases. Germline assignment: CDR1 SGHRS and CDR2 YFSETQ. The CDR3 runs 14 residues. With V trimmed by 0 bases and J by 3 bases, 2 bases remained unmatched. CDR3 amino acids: CASSLAGLEETQYF. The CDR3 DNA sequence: TGCGCCAGCAGCTTGGCCGGACTAGAAGAGACCCAGTACTTC. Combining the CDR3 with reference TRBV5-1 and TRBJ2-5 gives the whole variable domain KAGVTQTPRYLIKTRGQQVTLSCSPISGHRSVSWYQQTPGQGLQFLFEYFSETQRNKGNFPGRFSGRQFSNSRSEMNVSTLELGDSALYLCASSLAGLEETQYFGPGTRLLVL.

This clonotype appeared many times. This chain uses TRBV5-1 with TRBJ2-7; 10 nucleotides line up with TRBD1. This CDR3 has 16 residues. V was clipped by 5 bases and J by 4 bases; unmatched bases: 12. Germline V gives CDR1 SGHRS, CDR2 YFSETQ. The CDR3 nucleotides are TGCGCCAGCAGTCTAAACCCCGGGACAGGGGTGTACGAGCAGTACTTC. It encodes CASSLNPGTGVYEQYF.

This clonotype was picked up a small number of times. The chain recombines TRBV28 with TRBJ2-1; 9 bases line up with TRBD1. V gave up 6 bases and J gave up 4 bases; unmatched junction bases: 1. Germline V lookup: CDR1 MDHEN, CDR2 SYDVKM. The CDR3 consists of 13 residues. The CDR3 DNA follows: TGTGCCAGCAGAGGGACAGGGTACAATGAGCAGTTCTTC. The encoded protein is CASRGTGYNEQFF. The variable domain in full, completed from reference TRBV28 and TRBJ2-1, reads DVKVTQSSRYLVKRTGEKVFLECVQDMDHENMFWYRQDPGLGLRLIYFSYDVKMKEKGDIPEGYSVSREKKERFSLILESASTNQTSMYLCASRGTGYNEQFFGPGTRLTVL.

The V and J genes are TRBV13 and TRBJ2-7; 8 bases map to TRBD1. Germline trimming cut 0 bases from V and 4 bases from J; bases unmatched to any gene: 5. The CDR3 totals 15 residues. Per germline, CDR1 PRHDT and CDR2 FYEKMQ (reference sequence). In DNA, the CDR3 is TGTGCCAGCAGCTTAGGGAGGACAGGGTGGTACGAGCAGTACTTC. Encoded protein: CASSLGRTGWYEQYF.